A selection of T cell receptor beta chains follows, all from one sample in a study of T cell responses to AZD1222 COVID-19 vaccine. Clones were sequenced by immunoSEQ multiplex PCR, and TCRdb holds only the in-frame ones, with some missing. The sample comprises roughly 90,000 clones, approximately 90% of which are singletons, and 4.5% to 5.5% rests with the top ten. The sequencing here drew on peripheral blood, taken on day 0 of MenACWY control vaccination. These TCRs come from an adult in good health. Each CDR3 is given with its conserved first and last residue. D genes are given only for firm matches. Size values are once, few and many counts, or a class for expanded clones, and some rows have none.

cdr3_length d_call clone_size j_call v_call cdr3_aa cdr3_nt
11 - - TRBJ2-1 TRBV7-3 CASSQTGEQFF TGTGCCAGCAGCCAAACAGGAGAGCAGTTCTTC
20 - - TRBJ2-7 TRBV18 CASSPRPAAQGPSRSYEQYF TGTGCCAGCTCACCACGTCCTGCGGCACAGGGCCCGAGTCGCTCCTACGAGCAGTACTTC
14 - - TRBJ1-2 TRBV5-1 CASSFSGISYGYTF TGCGCCAGCAGCTTCTCAGGGATCAGCTATGGCTACACCTTC
14 - few TRBJ2-3 TRBV6-1 CASSEEAVTDTQYF TGTGCCAGCAGTGAAGAGGCAGTTACAGATACGCAGTATTTT
14 - - TRBJ1-4 TRBV30 CAWGERQINEKLFF TGTGCCTGGGGGGAACGACAGATTAATGAAAAACTGTTTTTT
14 - - TRBJ1-6 TRBV6-4 CASSDGQDLSSLHF TGTGCCAGCAGTGACGGGCAGGACCTCTCCTCCCTCCACTTT
14 TRBD1 - TRBJ1-2 TRBV2 CAIPNPTGGYGYTF TGTGCCATCCCGAACCCGACAGGGGGCTATGGCTACACCTTC
18 - - TRBJ1-2 TRBV21-1 CASSKPGTGDRGNYGYTF TGTGCCAGCAGCAAACCCGGGACAGGGGACCGGGGTAACTATGGCTACACCTTC
14 TRBD1 - TRBJ1-2 TRBV7-9 CASSLDRENYGYTF TGTGCCAGCAGCCTCGACAGGGAAAACTATGGCTACACCTTC
16 - - TRBJ2-7 TRBV19 CASSKLGQGGTYEQYF TGTGCCAGTAGTAAACTAGGCCAGGGGGGGACCTACGAGCAGTACTTC
14 - - TRBJ1-2 TRBV28 CASSLLDGRDGYTF TGTGCCAGCAGTTTATTGGACGGCCGAGATGGCTACACCTTC
17 TRBD2 - TRBJ2-7 TRBV11-2 CASSLIQSGRKPYEQYF TGTGCCAGCAGCTTGATCCAAAGCGGGAGGAAGCCCTACGAGCAGTACTTC
13 - - TRBJ2-3 TRBV7-2 CASSFTGTDTQYF TGTGCCAGCAGCTTTACCGGCACAGATACGCAGTATTTT
15 - - TRBJ2-2 TRBV6-2/TRBV6-3 CASSSVRANTGELFF TGTGCCAGCAGTTCAGTGAGAGCGAACACCGGGGAGCTGTTTTTT
15 - - TRBJ1-6 TRBV5-1 CASSFDAGVRSPLHF TGCGCCAGCAGCTTCGACGCCGGGGTGCGCTCACCCCTCCACTTT
11 - - TRBJ2-7 TRBV20-1 CSARDGYEQYF TGCAGTGCTAGAGACGGATACGAGCAGTACTTC
16 TRBD1 - TRBJ1-6 TRBV28 CASSTVRQGPNSPLHF TGTGCCAGCAGTACCGTACGACAGGGTCCGAATTCACCCCTCCACTTT
11 - - TRBJ2-2 TRBV19 CASGNTGELFF TGTGCCAGTGGGAACACCGGGGAGCTGTTTTTT
18 TRBD1 - TRBJ1-4 TRBV18 CASSANTGTGGQGEKLFF TGTGCCAGCTCAGCTAACACCGGGACAGGGGGCCAAGGTGAAAAACTGTTTTTT
16 - - TRBJ1-2 TRBV19 CASSRGEPGGNYGYTF TGTGCCAGTAGTAGAGGAGAACCGGGGGGGAACTATGGCTACACCTTC
16 - once TRBJ1-5 TRBV7-9 CASSLSKGQGYQPQHF TGTGCCAGCAGCTTATCGAAGGGTCAGGGCTATCAGCCCCAGCATTTT
14 TRBD1 - TRBJ2-7 TRBV28 CASSLDRGDNEQYF TGTGCCAGCAGTTTGGACAGGGGTGACAACGAGCAGTACTTC
14 TRBD1 - TRBJ1-2 TRBV7-6 CASSPGQGRNGYTF TGTGCCAGCAGCCCAGGACAGGGGCGTAATGGCTACACCTTC
15 TRBD2 - TRBJ2-7 TRBV19 CASSTSGSKSYEQYF TGTGCCAGTAGCACTAGCGGGAGTAAATCCTACGAGCAGTACTTC
15 - - TRBJ2-3 TRBV27 CASSTLGVSTDTQYF TGTGCCAGCAGTACCCTGGGGGTTAGCACAGATACGCAGTATTTT
16 TRBD1 - TRBJ2-5 TRBV19 CASSNTPGQGLETQYF TGTGCCAGTAGTAACACTCCGGGACAGGGCTTAGAGACCCAGTACTTC
16 TRBD2 - TRBJ2-3 TRBV6-4 CASSDMASGGTDTQYF TGTGCCAGCAGTGACATGGCTAGCGGGGGCACAGATACGCAGTATTTT
14 - - TRBJ2-3 TRBV7-9 CASSLGVPTDTQYF TGTGCCAGCAGCTTAGGGGTCCCAACAGATACGCAGTATTTT
17 TRBD2 - TRBJ2-5 TRBV14 CASSPGPSGRARETQYF TGTGCCAGCAGCCCGGGCCCTAGCGGGAGGGCCAGGGAGACCCAGTACTTC
13 - - TRBJ2-5 TRBV6-2/TRBV6-3 CASSYMQQETQYF TGTGCCAGCAGTTACATGCAGCAAGAGACCCAGTACTTC